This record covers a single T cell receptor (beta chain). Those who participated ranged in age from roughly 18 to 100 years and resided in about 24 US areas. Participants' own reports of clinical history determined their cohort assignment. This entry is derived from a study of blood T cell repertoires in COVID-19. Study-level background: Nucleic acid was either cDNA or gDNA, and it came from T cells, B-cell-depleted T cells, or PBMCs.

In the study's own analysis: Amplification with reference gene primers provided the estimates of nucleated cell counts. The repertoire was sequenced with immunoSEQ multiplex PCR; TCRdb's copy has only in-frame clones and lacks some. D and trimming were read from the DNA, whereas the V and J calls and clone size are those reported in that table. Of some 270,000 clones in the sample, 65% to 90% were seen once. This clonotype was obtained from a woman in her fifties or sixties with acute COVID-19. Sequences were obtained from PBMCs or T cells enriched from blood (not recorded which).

Here the CDR3 DNA reads TGTGCCAGCAGCCGCCAGGGGGCCGAGCAGTACTTC. Protein product: CASSRQGAEQYF. The rearrangement uses TRBV4-2 and TRBJ2-7; 8 bases match TRBD1. The germline gives CDR1 LGHNA, CDR2 YNFKEQ. Trimming cost V 4 bases and J 6 bases; bases outside gene matches: 2. The CDR3 loop spans 12 amino acids.